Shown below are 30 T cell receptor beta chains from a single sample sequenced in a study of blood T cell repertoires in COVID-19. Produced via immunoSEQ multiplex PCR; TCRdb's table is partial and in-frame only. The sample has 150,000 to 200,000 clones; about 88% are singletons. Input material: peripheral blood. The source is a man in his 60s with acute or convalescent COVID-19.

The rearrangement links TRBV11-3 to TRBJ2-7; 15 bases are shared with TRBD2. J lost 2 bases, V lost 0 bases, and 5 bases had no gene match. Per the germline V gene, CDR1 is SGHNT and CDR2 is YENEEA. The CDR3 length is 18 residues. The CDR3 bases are TGTGCCAGCAGCTTAGATTCGGGACTAGCGGGAGGAACCTACGAGCAGTACTTC. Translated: CASSLDSGLAGGTYEQYF.

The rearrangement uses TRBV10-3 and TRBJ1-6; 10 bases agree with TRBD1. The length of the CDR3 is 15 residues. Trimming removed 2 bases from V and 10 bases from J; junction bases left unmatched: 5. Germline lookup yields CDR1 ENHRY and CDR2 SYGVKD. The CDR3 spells CAISEDRGPRSPLHF. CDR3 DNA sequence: TGTGCCATCAGTGAGGACAGGGGGCCCAGGTCACCCCTCCACTTT.

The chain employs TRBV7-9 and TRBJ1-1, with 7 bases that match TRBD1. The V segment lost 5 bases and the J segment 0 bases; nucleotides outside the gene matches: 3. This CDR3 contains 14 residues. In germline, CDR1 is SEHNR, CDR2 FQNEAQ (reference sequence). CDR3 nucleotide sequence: TGTGCCAGCAGCCCGGGACAGATGAACACTGAAGCTTTCTTT. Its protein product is CASSPGQMNTEAFF.

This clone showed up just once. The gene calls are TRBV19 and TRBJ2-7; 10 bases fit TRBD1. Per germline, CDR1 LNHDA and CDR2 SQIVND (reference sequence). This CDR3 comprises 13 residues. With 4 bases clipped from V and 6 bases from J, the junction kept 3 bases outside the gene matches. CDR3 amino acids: CASSTRDRGEQYF. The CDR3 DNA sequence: TGTGCCAGTAGTACCAGGGACAGGGGCGAGCAGTACTTC.

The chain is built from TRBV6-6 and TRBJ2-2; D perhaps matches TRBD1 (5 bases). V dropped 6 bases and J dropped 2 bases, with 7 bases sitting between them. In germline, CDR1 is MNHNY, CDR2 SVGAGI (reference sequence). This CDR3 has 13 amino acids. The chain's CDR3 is CASRQDNTGELFF. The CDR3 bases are TGTGCCAGCAGACAGGATAACACCGGGGAGCTGTTTTTT.

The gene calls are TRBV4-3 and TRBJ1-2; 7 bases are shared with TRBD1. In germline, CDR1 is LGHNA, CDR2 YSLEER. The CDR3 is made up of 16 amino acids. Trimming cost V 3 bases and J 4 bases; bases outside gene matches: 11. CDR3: CASSQITGEPSYGYTF. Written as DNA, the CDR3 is TGCGCCAGCAGCCAGATCACAGGGGAACCCTCCTATGGCTACACCTTC.

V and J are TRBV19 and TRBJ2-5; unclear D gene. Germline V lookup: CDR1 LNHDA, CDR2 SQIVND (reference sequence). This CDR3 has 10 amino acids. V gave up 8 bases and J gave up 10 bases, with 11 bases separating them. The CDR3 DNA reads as TGTGCCAGTGGTGGCCAGGACCAGTACTTC. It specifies CASGGQDQYF.

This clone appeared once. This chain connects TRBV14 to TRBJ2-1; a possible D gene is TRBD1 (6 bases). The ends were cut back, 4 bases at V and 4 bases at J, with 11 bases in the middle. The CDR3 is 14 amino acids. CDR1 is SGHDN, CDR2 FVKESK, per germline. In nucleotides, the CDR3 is TGTGCCAGCAGCCCTACCGACAGGTACAATGAGCAGTTCTTC. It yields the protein CASSPTDRYNEQFF.

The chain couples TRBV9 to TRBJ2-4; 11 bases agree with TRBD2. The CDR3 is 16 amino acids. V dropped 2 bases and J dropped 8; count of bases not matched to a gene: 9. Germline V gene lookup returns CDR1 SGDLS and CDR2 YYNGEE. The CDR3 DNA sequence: TGTGCCAGCAGCGTGGGGACTAGCGGACCTGAATACATTCAGTACTTC. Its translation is CASSVGTSGPEYIQYF.

CDR3 nucleotides: TGTGCCAGTAGTCCCGGACAGGATAGGGGGGAGCAGTACTTC. It is translated as CASSPGQDRGEQYF. This sequence joins TRBV19 and TRBJ2-7; TRBD1 aligns across 7 bases. Trimming took 5 bases from V and 7 from J; bases not matched to a gene: 11. This CDR3 has 14 residues. CDR1 and CDR2 (germline): LNHDA, SQIVND (reference sequence).

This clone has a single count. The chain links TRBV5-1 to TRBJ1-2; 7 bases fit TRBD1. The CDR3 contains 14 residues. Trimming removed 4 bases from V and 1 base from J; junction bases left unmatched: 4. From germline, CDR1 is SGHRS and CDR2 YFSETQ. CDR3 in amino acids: CASSTGTVNYGYTF. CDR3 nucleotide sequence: TGCGCCAGCAGCACCGGGACAGTTAACTATGGCTACACCTTC. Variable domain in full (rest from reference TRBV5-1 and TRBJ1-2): KAGVTQTPRYLIKTRGQQVTLSCSPISGHRSVSWYQQTPGQGLQFLFEYFSETQRNKGNFPGRFSGRQFSNSRSEMNVSTLELGDSALYLCASSTGTVNYGYTFGSGTRLTVV.

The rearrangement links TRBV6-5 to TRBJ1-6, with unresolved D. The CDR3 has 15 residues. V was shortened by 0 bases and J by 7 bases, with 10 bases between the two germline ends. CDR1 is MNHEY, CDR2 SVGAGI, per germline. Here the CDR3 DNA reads TGTGCCAGCAGTTACTCCAGGACTCAAAATTCACCCCTCCACTTT. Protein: CASSYSRTQNSPLHF.

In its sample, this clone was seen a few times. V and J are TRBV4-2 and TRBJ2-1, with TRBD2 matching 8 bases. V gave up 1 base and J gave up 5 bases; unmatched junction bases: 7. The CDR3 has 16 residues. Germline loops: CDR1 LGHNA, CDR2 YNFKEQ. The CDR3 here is CASSQAASGPDNEQFF. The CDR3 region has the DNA TGTGCCAGCAGCCAAGCGGCTAGCGGGCCTGACAATGAGCAGTTCTTC.

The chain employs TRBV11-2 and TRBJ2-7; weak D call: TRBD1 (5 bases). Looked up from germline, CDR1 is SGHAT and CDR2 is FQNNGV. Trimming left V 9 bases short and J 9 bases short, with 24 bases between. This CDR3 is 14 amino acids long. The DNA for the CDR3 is TGTGCCAGGTCGTTATATCGGACATCCGCAGGGCAGTACGTC. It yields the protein CARSLYRTSAGQYV.

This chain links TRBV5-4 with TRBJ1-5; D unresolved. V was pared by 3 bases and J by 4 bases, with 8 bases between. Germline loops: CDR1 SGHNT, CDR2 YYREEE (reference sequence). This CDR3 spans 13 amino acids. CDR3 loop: CASSSRPNQPQHF. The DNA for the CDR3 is TGTGCCAGCAGCTCGAGGCCTAATCAGCCCCAGCATTTT.

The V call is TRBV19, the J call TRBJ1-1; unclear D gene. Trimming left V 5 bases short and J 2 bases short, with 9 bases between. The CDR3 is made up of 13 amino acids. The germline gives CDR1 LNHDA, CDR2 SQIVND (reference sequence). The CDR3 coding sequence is TGTGCCAGTAGTGACACAGAAAACACTGAAGCTTTCTTT. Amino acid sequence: CASSDTENTEAFF.

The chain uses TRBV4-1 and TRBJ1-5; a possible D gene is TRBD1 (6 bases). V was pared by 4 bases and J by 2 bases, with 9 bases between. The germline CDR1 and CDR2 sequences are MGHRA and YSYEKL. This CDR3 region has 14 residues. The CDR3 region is CASSPRQGNQPQHF. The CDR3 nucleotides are TGCGCCAGCAGCCCCCGACAGGGCAATCAGCCCCAGCATTTT.

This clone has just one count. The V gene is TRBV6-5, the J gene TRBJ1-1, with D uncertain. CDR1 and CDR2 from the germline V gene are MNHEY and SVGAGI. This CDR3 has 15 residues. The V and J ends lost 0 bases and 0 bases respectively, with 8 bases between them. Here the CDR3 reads CASSYSRRMNTEAFF. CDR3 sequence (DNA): TGTGCCAGCAGTTACTCGAGGAGAATGAACACTGAAGCTTTCTTT.

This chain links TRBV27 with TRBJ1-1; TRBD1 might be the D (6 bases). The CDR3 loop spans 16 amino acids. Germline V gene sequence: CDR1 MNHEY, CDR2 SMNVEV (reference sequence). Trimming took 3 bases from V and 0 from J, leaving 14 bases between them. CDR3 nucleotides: TGTGCCAGCAGTTTTGCAGGGGCGGCGGTGAACACTGAAGCTTTCTTT. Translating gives CASSFAGAAVNTEAFF.

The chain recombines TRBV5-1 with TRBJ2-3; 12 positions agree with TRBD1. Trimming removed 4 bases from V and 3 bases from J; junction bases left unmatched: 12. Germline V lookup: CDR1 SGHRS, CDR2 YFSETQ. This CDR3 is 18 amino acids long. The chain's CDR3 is CASSRSGTGGGRTDTQYF. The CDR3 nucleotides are TGCGCCAGCAGCCGGTCCGGGACAGGGGGCGGGAGAACAGATACGCAGTATTTT.

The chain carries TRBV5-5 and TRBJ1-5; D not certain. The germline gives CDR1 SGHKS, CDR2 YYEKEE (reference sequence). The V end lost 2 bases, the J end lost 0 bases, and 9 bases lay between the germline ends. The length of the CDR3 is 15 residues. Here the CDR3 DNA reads TGTGCCAGCAGCTTTTCCGGGTATAGCAATCAGCCCCAGCATTTT. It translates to CASSFSGYSNQPQHF.

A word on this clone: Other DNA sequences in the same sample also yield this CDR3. CDR3 nucleotide sequence: TGTGCCACCGGACAGAGGAACACTGAAGCTTTCTTT. It encodes CATGQRNTEAFF. This rearrangement joins TRBV19 to TRBJ1-1; a possible D gene is TRBD1 (6 bases). This CDR3 is 12 amino acids long. CDR1 LNHDA and CDR2 SQIVND come from the germline V gene (reference sequence). The germline V and J ends were trimmed by 10 bases and 1 base, with 10 bases remaining between them.

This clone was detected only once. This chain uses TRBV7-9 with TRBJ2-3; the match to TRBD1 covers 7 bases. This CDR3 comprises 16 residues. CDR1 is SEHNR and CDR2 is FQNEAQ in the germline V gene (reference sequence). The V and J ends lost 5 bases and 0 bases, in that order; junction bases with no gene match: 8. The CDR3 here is CASSRNRGLSTDTQYF. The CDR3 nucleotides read TGTGCCAGCAGCCGCAACAGGGGATTAAGCACAGATACGCAGTATTTT.

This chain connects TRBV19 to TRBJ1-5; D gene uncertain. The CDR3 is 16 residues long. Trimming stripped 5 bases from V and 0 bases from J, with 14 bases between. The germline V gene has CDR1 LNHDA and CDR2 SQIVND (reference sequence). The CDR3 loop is CASSVTRSYSNQPQHF. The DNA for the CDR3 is TGTGCCAGTAGTGTCACTCGGTCCTATAGCAATCAGCCCCAGCATTTT. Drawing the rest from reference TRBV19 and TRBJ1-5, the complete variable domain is DGGITQSPKYLFRKEGQNVTLSCEQNLNHDAMYWYRQDPGQGLRLIYYSQIVNDFQKGDIAEGYSVSREKKESFPLTVTSAQKNPTAFYLCASSVTRSYSNQPQHFGDGTRLSIL.

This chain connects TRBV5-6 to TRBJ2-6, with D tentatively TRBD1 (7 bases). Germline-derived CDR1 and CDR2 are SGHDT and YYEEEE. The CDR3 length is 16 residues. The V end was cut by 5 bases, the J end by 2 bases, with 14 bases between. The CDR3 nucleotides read TGTGCCAGCAGACGTCCAGGGGGGACTGGGGCCAACGTCCTGACTTTC. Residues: CASRRPGGTGANVLTF.

CDR3 sequence reads: CASSLTGEGHGYTF. In DNA, the CDR3 is TGCGCCAGCAGCTTAACAGGGGAAGGCCATGGCTACACCTTC. The J gene is TRBJ1-2, the V gene TRBV5-1; 7 bases line up with TRBD1. The CDR3 sequence is 14 residues long. Trimming took 2 bases from V and 6 from J; bases not matched to a gene: 7. CDR1 SGHRS and CDR2 YFSETQ come from the germline V gene.

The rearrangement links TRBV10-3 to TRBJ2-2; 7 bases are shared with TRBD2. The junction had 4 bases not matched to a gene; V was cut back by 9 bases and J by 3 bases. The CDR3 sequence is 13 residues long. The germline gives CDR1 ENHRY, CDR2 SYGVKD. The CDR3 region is CAIAGRDTGELFF. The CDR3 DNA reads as TGTGCCATAGCGGGGAGGGACACCGGGGAGCTGTTTTTT.

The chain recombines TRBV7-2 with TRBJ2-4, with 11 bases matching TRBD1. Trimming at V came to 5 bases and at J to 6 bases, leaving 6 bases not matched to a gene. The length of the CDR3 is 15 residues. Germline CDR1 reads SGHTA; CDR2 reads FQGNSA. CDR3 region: CASSTWDRGGNIQYF. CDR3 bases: TGTGCCAGCAGCACTTGGGACAGGGGGGGAAACATTCAGTACTTC.

CDR3 residues: CATSEYSQETQYF. The CDR3 region has the DNA TGTGCCACCAGTGAATACAGTCAAGAGACCCAGTACTTC. The chain has TRBV24-1 and TRBJ2-5; D is uncertain. The CDR3 totals 13 residues. Germline assignment: CDR1 KGHDR and CDR2 SFDVKD. V shed 4 bases and J shed 2 bases, with 7 bases lying between them.

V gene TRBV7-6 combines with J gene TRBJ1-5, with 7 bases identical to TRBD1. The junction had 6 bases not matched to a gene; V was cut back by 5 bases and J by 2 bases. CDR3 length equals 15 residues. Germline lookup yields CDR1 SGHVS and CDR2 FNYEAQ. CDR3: CASSPRGLGNQPQHF. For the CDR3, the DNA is TGTGCCAGCAGCCCGAGGGGGCTTGGCAATCAGCCCCAGCATTTT.